This T cell receptor (beta chain) came from a study of a mutant IDH1 vaccine in newly diagnosed glioma. Whole-study context: The sex distribution of treated patients was approximately 62% male and about 38% female, with a mean age of approximately 40 years. Patients were pretreated with radiotherapy, temozolomide, or both, mostly both.

Using immunoSEQ multiplex PCR, the repertoire was profiled, and TCRdb retains in-frame clones only, with some absent. The table shows approximately 60,000 clones, with 60% to 75% occurring only once. A word on this clone: The antigen is not known.

V was shortened by 4 bases and J by 3 bases, with 14 bases between the two germline ends. CDR1 and CDR2 (germline): SGHDT, YYEEEE. CDR3 size: 14 residues. The sample's time point: week 35, safety follow-up. Doses consisted of 300 ug of mutant IDH1 20-mer peptide each, paired with topical imiquimod. New astrocytomas of WHO grade 3 or 4 that were IDH1-mutant and ATRX-lost were found in the donors. This clonotype was sampled from a man between 45 and 60 years old with glioma. The specimen was PBMCs, collected from a glioma patient whose treatment included an IDH1 peptide vaccine. V gene TRBV5-6 combines with J gene TRBJ2-7; no reliable D call. The CDR3 nucleotides are TGTGCCAGCAGCCTAATGGCACAGTTCTACGAGCAGTACTTC. Translated: CASSLMAQFYEQYF. The variable domain in full, with the rest retrieved from reference TRBV5-6 and TRBJ2-7, is DAGVTQSPTHLIKTRGQQVTLRCSPKSGHDTVSWYQQALGQGPQFIFQYYEEEERQRGNFPDRFSGHQFPNYSSELNVNALLLGDSALYLCASSLMAQFYEQYFGPGTRLTVT.